A selection of T cell receptor beta chains follows, all from one sample in a study of blood T cell repertoires in COVID-19. Assay used: immunoSEQ multiplex PCR; TCRdb lists only in-frame clones, some missing. The repertoire holds about 120,000 clones, over 70% seen once, with roughly 1.6% in the top ten. Source material: peripheral blood. These receptors were collected from a man aged 45-65 years with acute or convalescent COVID-19. Each CDR3 is given with its conserved first and last residue. The D gene is left open where the match is weak. Size is stated for part of the rows, as once, few or many counts, or as a class when the clone is expanded.

d_call j_call clone_size v_call cdr3_nt cdr3_aa
NA TRBJ1-5 NA TRBV30 TGTGCCTGGAGTACCAGGGAGGGTCAGCCCCAGCATTTT CAWSTREGQPQHF
NA TRBJ2-1 NA TRBV6-5 TGTGCCAGCAGTTACTCCTGGGGACATCCGTCGTTCTTC CASSYSWGHPSFF
TRBD1 TRBJ1-1 once TRBV19 TGTGCCAGTAGCCTCCAGGACAGGGCAACTGAAGCTTTCTTT CASSLQDRATEAFF
TRBD2 TRBJ2-2 NA TRBV5-1 TGCGCCAGCAGCTACCTAGCGGGGGCCAACACCGGGGAGCTGTTTTTT CASSYLAGANTGELFF
TRBD1 TRBJ1-1 NA TRBV7-8 TGTGCCAGCAGCTTAGCTGGGACAGGGAGAGTAAGCTCGGCTTTCTTT CASSLAGTGRVSSAFF
TRBD1 TRBJ1-1 NA TRBV5-1 TGCGCCAGCAGCTTGGGACAGGGCTCAATGAACACTGAAGCTTTCTTT CASSLGQGSMNTEAFF
TRBD2 TRBJ2-1 NA TRBV11-2 TGTGCCAGCAGCTCAACTAGCGGTTCCGATGAGCAGTTCTTC CASSSTSGSDEQFF
TRBD1 TRBJ2-3 NA TRBV9 TGTGCCAGCAGCGTAGATCAGGGGGCAGGGGATACGCAGTATTTT CASSVDQGAGDTQYF
NA TRBJ1-1 NA TRBV10-3 TGTGCCATCAGTAGATCGCCGGAGGCGGAAGCTTTCTTT CAISRSPEAEAFF
TRBD1 TRBJ1-1 NA TRBV6-5 TGTGCCAGCAGTCGGTCCGGGACAGTGAACACTGAAGCTTTCTTT CASSRSGTVNTEAFF
TRBD1 TRBJ1-5 once TRBV28 TGTGCCAGCACCTGGCGCAGGGGGCCCAATCAGCCCCAGCATTTT CASTWRRGPNQPQHF
NA TRBJ2-2 once TRBV5-5 TGTGCCAGCAGCTTGTACAGGGACACCGGGGAGCTGTTTTTT CASSLYRDTGELFF
NA TRBJ1-1 NA TRBV12-5 TGTGCTAGTGGTTTGGTATCGGGTATGAACACTGAAGCTTTCTTT CASGLVSGMNTEAFF
NA TRBJ1-1 NA TRBV30 TGTGCCTGGATCGTGAACACTGAAGCTTTCTTT CAWIVNTEAFF
NA TRBJ1-4 NA TRBV11-2 TGTGCCAGCAGCCTAGGGGCGGGGGGTGAAAAACTGTTTTTT CASSLGAGGEKLFF
TRBD1 TRBJ1-5 few TRBV28 TGTGCCAGCAGTTTATTCTTGACAGGGAGCAATCAGCCCCAGCATTTT CASSLFLTGSNQPQHF
TRBD1 TRBJ1-1 NA TRBV12-3/TRBV12-4 TGTGCCATCCAACATGACAGGGCTACTTTCTTT CAIQHDRATFF
NA TRBJ1-1 NA TRBV24-1 TGTGCCACCAGTTGGAGAGAAAACACTGAAGCTTTCTTT CATSWRENTEAFF
NA TRBJ2-7 NA TRBV13 TGTGCCAGCAGCTTAGGCCGGTACGAGCAGTACTTC CASSLGRYEQYF
TRBD1 TRBJ2-7 NA TRBV5-5 TGTGCCAGCAGCTTGGAGGGGACAGGGGGTAGGGAGCAGTACTTC CASSLEGTGGREQYF
TRBD2 TRBJ2-1 NA TRBV5-5 TGTGCCAGCAGCTCGGGACTAGCGGGGAATTATGAGCAGTTCTTC CASSSGLAGNYEQFF
TRBD1 TRBJ2-7 once TRBV28 TGTGCCAGCAGTGCTTCCGGGACAGCCTACGAGCAGTACTTC CASSASGTAYEQYF
NA TRBJ1-4 once TRBV19 TGTGCCAGTAGTATAGCCCCGGGGGGGCTTGAAAAACTGTTTTTT CASSIAPGGLEKLFF
NA TRBJ2-2 NA TRBV28 TGTGCCAGCAGTTTCCGGTCCTTCCCGGGCACCGGGGAGCTGTTTTTT CASSFRSFPGTGELFF
NA TRBJ1-3 few TRBV5-1 TGCGCCAGCAGCTTGGAGGGGAGACAGGCCGGAAACACCATATATTTT CASSLEGRQAGNTIYF
NA TRBJ1-1 NA TRBV7-3 TGTGCCAGCAGCCTCTCTCCGGGACAGAACACTGAAGCTTTCTTT CASSLSPGQNTEAFF
NA TRBJ2-7 NA TRBV19 TGTGCCAGTAGCAGCGCCTACGAGCAGTACTTC CASSSAYEQYF
NA TRBJ1-4 NA TRBV15 TGTGCCACCAGCAGAGGACAGTTGGAAAAACTGTTTTTT CATSRGQLEKLFF
NA TRBJ1-4 NA TRBV10-1 TGCGCCAGCTCCCAGCCGGGAGAAAAACTGTTTTTT CASSQPGEKLFF
TRBD1 TRBJ1-2 NA TRBV18 TGTGCCAGCTCACCGAATCAACCGGGACAGGACTATGGCTACACCTTC CASSPNQPGQDYGYTF
TRBD1 TRBJ1-1 NA TRBV9 TGTGCCAGCAGCGACGGGGACAGGGGGAACACTGAAGCTTTCTTT CASSDGDRGNTEAFF
TRBD1 TRBJ1-5 NA TRBV6-5 TGTGCCAGTAAACAGGGGGTAGATCAGCCCCAGCATTTT CASKQGVDQPQHF
NA TRBJ1-1 NA TRBV9 TGTGCCAGCAGCGTACAGGGGACCGACGTTGAAGCTTTCTTT CASSVQGTDVEAFF
NA TRBJ2-7 once TRBV7-8 TGTGCCAGCAGCTACGACAGAGACTACGAGCAGTACTTC CASSYDRDYEQYF
NA TRBJ2-2 NA TRBV10-1 TGCGCCAGCAGTGAGTCTAGAGCCGGGGAGCTGTTTTTT CASSESRAGELFF
TRBD2 TRBJ2-1 NA TRBV27 TGTGCCAGCAGTTTGGGCGCGGGGGGGCCGTATGAGCAGTTCTTC CASSLGAGGPYEQFF
NA TRBJ1-5 NA TRBV6-5 TGTGCCAGCAGTATCAAGCAGGGAAACCAGCCCCAGCATTTT CASSIKQGNQPQHF
NA TRBJ1-6 NA TRBV6-1 TGTGCCAGCAGTGAAGCGTGGGGAGGGAATTCACCCCTCCACTTT CASSEAWGGNSPLHF
TRBD2 TRBJ2-1 few TRBV5-4 TGTGCCAGCAGCCTCGGGCGGCGGGGGGGAAACAATGAGCAGTTCTTC CASSLGRRGGNNEQFF
NA TRBJ2-1 NA TRBV2 TGTGCCAGCACCCTAGGGGTAGGCGAGCAGTTCTTC CASTLGVGEQFF
NA TRBJ2-2 NA TRBV12-3/TRBV12-4 TGTGCCAGCAGTTTACTTACCGGGGAGCTGTTTTTT CASSLLTGELFF
NA TRBJ1-3 NA TRBV6-1 TGTGCCAGCAGTGAAAGTCACAGAAGCTCTGGAAACACCATATATTTT CASSESHRSSGNTIYF
TRBD2 TRBJ2-3 NA TRBV11-2 TGTGCCAGCAGCTTACTAGGACTAGCGGGACCTAGCACAGATACGCAGTATTTT CASSLLGLAGPSTDTQYF
TRBD1 TRBJ1-1 few TRBV5-4 TGTGCCAGCGCGTTACAGGGGGCGAACACTGAAGCTTTCTTT CASALQGANTEAFF
NA TRBJ1-6 NA TRBV7-8 TGTGCCAGCAGCCTTCGGTTATCAACCCTCCACTTT CASSLRLSTLHF
NA TRBJ1-2 few TRBV10-3 TGTGCCATCAGTCCCCGGGGTGAGGATGGCTACACCTTC CAISPRGEDGYTF
TRBD2 TRBJ2-5 NA TRBV5-1 TGCGCCAGCAGCTTGACTAGCGGGGGTGTCGTGGCCCAGTACTTC CASSLTSGGVVAQYF
TRBD1 TRBJ2-5 NA TRBV28 TGTGCCAGCAGTCCCCCGACAGGGTTTGGGGAGACCCAGTACTTC CASSPPTGFGETQYF